This TCR beta chain was sequenced in a study of blood T cell repertoires in COVID-19. Overall study: The analysed material was cDNA or gDNA that came from T cells, B-cell-depleted T cells, or PBMCs.

V was clipped by 5 bases and J by 0 bases; unmatched bases: 5. Germline values: CDR1 ENHRY, CDR2 SYGVKD. The CDR3 length is 17 residues. In the original analysis: Quantification of nucleated cells was approximated via reference gene primer amplification. Clones were sequenced by immunoSEQ multiplex PCR, and TCRdb holds only the in-frame ones, with some missing. V, J and clone size were drawn from that table, and D and trimming were deduced from the DNA. The sample carries about 190,000 clones, around 90% recorded once. The sequenced sample consisted of peripheral blood. The genes are TRBV10-3 and TRBJ2-6; 9 nucleotides agree with TRBD1. The receptor's source is a man between 35 and 55 years old with acute or convalescent COVID-19. The CDR3 sequence is CAISLGQGPSGANVLTF. The CDR3 DNA reads as TGTGCCATCAGTTTGGGACAGGGCCCCTCTGGGGCCAACGTCCTGACTTTC.